Following are 11 T cell receptor beta chains from one sample sequenced in a study of blood T cell repertoires in COVID-19. TCRdb's table, derived via immunoSEQ multiplex PCR, lists solely in-frame clones and lacks some. The data hold 200,000 to 250,000 clones, with 82% observed a single time. The sample was peripheral blood. The receptors were sampled from an elderly woman with active or convalescent COVID-19.

The chain has TRBV10-3 and TRBJ2-1; TRBD1 might be the D (6 bases). This CDR3 spans 17 amino acids. Trimming removed 5 bases at V and 5 bases at J, with 22 bases between. Germline V lookup: CDR1 ENHRY, CDR2 SYGVKD. The CDR3 DNA sequence: TGTGCCATCAGTAGACAGGTCATTACCTCTAAAAACAATGAGCAGTTCTTC. It specifies CAISRQVITSKNNEQFF.

J is TRBJ2-2 and V is TRBV13, with TRBD2 identical over 7 bases. V was clipped by 3 bases and J by 0 bases; unmatched bases: 4. Looked up from germline, CDR1 is PRHDT and CDR2 is FYEKMQ (reference sequence). CDR3 length: 16 residues. CDR3 residues: CASSFGSGSNTGELFF. DNA for the CDR3: TGTGCCAGCAGCTTCGGTAGCGGGTCGAACACCGGGGAGCTGTTTTTT.

This chain uses TRBV7-8 with TRBJ2-2; a weak D match, TRBD1 (6 bases). This CDR3 contains 15 residues. Between the trimmed V and J ends, which lost 5 bases and 2 bases, there was a span of 12 bases. The germline CDR1 and CDR2 sequences are SGHVS and FQNEAQ. The CDR3 protein is CASSKGTINTGELFF. The CDR3 bases are TGTGCCAGCAGCAAAGGGACAATTAACACCGGGGAGCTGTTTTTT.

The chain couples TRBV21-1 to TRBJ1-2. TRBV21-1 is a pseudogene. This CDR3 has 15 amino acids. For the CDR3, the DNA is TGTGCCAGCAGCAATTTTTGCTTGGGGAGGGGTGGCTACACCTTC. It codes for CASSNFCLGRGGYTF.

This rearrangement joins TRBV5-6 to TRBJ1-2, with a possible D match to TRBD1 (5 bases). The V gene lost 6 bases and the J gene lost 2 bases, with 11 bases spanning the gap. The CDR3 extends over 13 amino acids. Germline V gives CDR1 SGHDT, CDR2 YYEEEE. CDR3 region: CASKDSRNYGYTF. The CDR3 DNA follows: TGTGCCAGCAAAGACAGTAGGAACTATGGCTACACCTTC.

The chain couples TRBV5-6 to TRBJ1-4; TRBD1 agrees at 7 bases. Germline CDR1 reads SGHDT; CDR2 reads YYEEEE. The CDR3 spans 14 residues. Germline trimming cut 4 bases from V and 5 bases from J; bases unmatched to any gene: 5. CDR3 protein: CASSRGTENEKLFF. In nucleotides, the CDR3 is TGTGCCAGCAGCCGGGGGACAGAGAATGAAAAACTGTTTTTT.

The rearrangement links TRBV5-1 to TRBJ1-2; 9 bases agree with TRBD1. The V gene's germline CDR1 is SGHRS and CDR2 YFSETQ. The CDR3 is made up of 15 amino acids. Trimming removed 3 bases from V and 4 bases from J; junction bases left unmatched: 7. CDR3 region: CASSSYTTGGYGYTF. The CDR3 nucleotides are TGCGCCAGCAGCTCCTATACGACAGGGGGCTATGGCTACACCTTC. The full variable domain, rest sourced from reference TRBV5-1 and TRBJ1-2, is KAGVTQTPRYLIKTRGQQVTLSCSPISGHRSVSWYQQTPGQGLQFLFEYFSETQRNKGNFPGRFSGRQFSNSRSEMNVSTLELGDSALYLCASSSYTTGGYGYTFGSGTRLTVV.

The chain recombines TRBV6-5 with TRBJ2-1; 9 bases are shared with TRBD2. Germline V gene lookup returns CDR1 MNHEY and CDR2 SVGAGI. The CDR3 is 15 residues long. V gave up 6 bases and J gave up 1 base; unmatched junction bases: 4. The CDR3 bases are TGTGCCAGCAGCGGGACTAGCAGTTCCTACAATGAGCAGTTCTTC. Translated, it gives CASSGTSSSYNEQFF.

This chain links TRBV2 with TRBJ2-1; D unclear. Germline V CDR1 and CDR2: SNHLY, FYNNEI. V was pared by 5 bases and J by 2 bases, with 10 bases between. The CDR3 totals 14 residues. DNA for the CDR3: TGTGCCAGCAGTCCCCGACTCACCTACAATGAGCAGTTCTTC. Amino acids: CASSPRLTYNEQFF. The variable domain in full, with the rest retrieved from reference TRBV2 and TRBJ2-1, is EPEVTQTPSHQVTQMGQEVILRCVPISNHLYFYWYRQILGQKVEFLVSFYNNEISEKSEIFDDQFSVERPDGSNFTLKIRSTKLEDSAMYFCASSPRLTYNEQFFGPGTRLTVL.

There are a few counts of this clone. This chain connects TRBV5-1 to TRBJ2-1; 11 bases are shared with TRBD2. CDR1 is SGHRS and CDR2 is YFSETQ in the germline V gene. The CDR3 is 17 amino acids. V lost 0 bases, J lost 8 bases, and 10 bases stayed unmatched. The CDR3 coding sequence is TGCGCCAGCAGCTTGGCAAGGGTGGCTAGCGGGAGGTATGAGCAGTTCTTC. It encodes CASSLARVASGRYEQFF. The whole variable domain, remainder taken from reference TRBV5-1 and TRBJ2-1, is KAGVTQTPRYLIKTRGQQVTLSCSPISGHRSVSWYQQTPGQGLQFLFEYFSETQRNKGNFPGRFSGRQFSNSRSEMNVSTLELGDSALYLCASSLARVASGRYEQFFGPGTRLTVL.

The V and J genes are TRBV6-1 and TRBJ1-5; 9 nucleotides agree with TRBD1. Trimming took 2 bases from V and 6 from J; bases not matched to a gene: 11. This CDR3 is built from 17 residues. Germline V gene sequence: CDR1 MNHNS, CDR2 SASEGT. The CDR3 loop reads CASSELGTGQSGQPQHF. Here the CDR3 DNA reads TGTGCCAGCAGTGAATTGGGGACAGGGCAATCGGGTCAGCCCCAGCATTTT.